This entry concerns a single T cell receptor (beta chain). This entry comes from a study of OX40 agonist ivuxolimab in advanced cancers. Germline assignment: CDR1 SGHRS and CDR2 YFSETQ. The CDR3 runs 12 residues. The V end was cut by 3 bases, the J end by 5 bases, with 8 bases between. Measured with immunoSEQ multiplex PCR; TCRdb has only the in-frame clones, and not every one. The table shows fewer than 100,000 clones, with roughly 93% occurring only once. The sequencing used CD4+ or CD8+ T cells sorted from blood, collected in a trial of the OX40 agonist ivuxolimab. The clonotype originates from an adult with an advanced solid tumor such as melanoma, head and neck, liver or kidney cancer. The V gene is TRBV5-1, the J gene TRBJ2-5; TRBD1 might be the D (6 bases). The CDR3 bases are TGCGCCAGCAGCTCAGGGGTTGAGACCCAGTACTTC. Translated: CASSSGVETQYF.